The 18 T cell receptor beta chains listed next were all sequenced from one sample in a study of T cells in Graves' hyperthyroidism and ophthalmopathy. TCR beta CDR3 regions were amplified from RNA transcripts. During a first-round RT-PCR of the TCR CDR3, the HTBI primer set was used. One entry per CDR3 protein results from TCRdb running MiXCR on the multiplex PCR reads. The table records 75,000 to 100,000 distinct CDR3 sequences, approximately 56% of them present only once. The sequencing sample was made of blood. These receptors came from a woman aged 40 to 50 with Graves' hyperthyroidism.

The chain couples TRBV7-9 to TRBJ2-5, with 8 bases aligning to TRBD2. The germline CDR1 and CDR2 sequences are SEHNR and FQNEAQ (reference sequence). The CDR3 contains 16 residues. V was clipped by 0 bases and J by 4 bases; unmatched bases: 7. The CDR3 protein is CASSLARGASRETQYF. CDR3 bases: TGTGCCAGCAGCTTAGCGCGGGGGGCTTCGAGAGAGACCCAGTACTTC.

This clonotype was detected a few times. A much larger clonotype is one base distant, so this may be a read error. V is TRBV7-2 and J is TRBJ2-5, with D hard to call. Germline CDR1 is SGHTA and CDR2 is FQGNSA. The CDR3 loop spans 11 amino acids. CDR3 nucleotides: TGTGCCATCAGCTTGGTTGAGACCCAGTACTTC. Translating it yields CAISLVETQYF.

In this sample, this clonotype turned up once. This could be a read error, since a much larger clone is one nucleotide away. Because the CDR3 is missing its conserved closing phenylalanine or tryptophan, this is likely a read error. This rearrangement joins TRBV4-3 to TRBJ2-6; possibly TRBD1 or TRBD2 for D (5 bases each). The germline V gene encodes CDR1 LGHNA and CDR2 YSLEER. V was shortened by 0 bases and J by 4 bases, with 10 bases between the two germline ends. CDR3 size: 16 residues. CDR3 loop: CASSQDTGAGANVLTS. The DNA of the CDR3 is TGCGCCAGCAGCCAAGATACCGGGGCAGGGGCCAACGTCCTGACTTCC.

The J gene is TRBJ2-5, the V gene TRBV7-3; TRBD2 agrees at 10 bases. Germline CDR1 SGHTA, CDR2 FQGTGA. This CDR3 spans 15 amino acids. The V and J ends lost 0 bases and 5 bases, in that order; junction bases with no gene match: 3. CDR3 DNA sequence: TGTGCCAGCAGCTTAACCGGGACTAGCGTGGAGACCCAGTACTTC. Amino acids: CASSLTGTSVETQYF.

This clonotype was seen more than once but under ten times. The chain uses TRBV29-1 and TRBJ1-3; D gene uncertain. This CDR3 has 13 amino acids. Germline CDR1 and CDR2: SQVTM and ANQGSEA. The V and J ends lost 5 bases and 0 bases respectively, with 8 bases between them. For the CDR3, the DNA is TGCAGCGTTCGGAGGGACTCTGGAAACACCATATATTTT. Its protein is CSVRRDSGNTIYF.

This clonotype was seen many times. This chain links TRBV20-1 with TRBJ1-5, with a weak D call TRBD1 (5 bases). The CDR3 length is 13 residues. The germline V gene encodes CDR1 DFQATT and CDR2 SNEGSKA (reference sequence). The V and J ends lost 6 bases and 6 bases respectively, with 15 bases between them. The CDR3 is CSAERLGGQPQHF. The CDR3 DNA is TGCAGTGCCGAAAGGTTGGGGGGTCAGCCCCAGCATTTT.

Concerning this clonotype: Relative to the germline gene, one junction end is altered; a read error may explain this. The chain has TRBV5-1 and TRBJ2-6; D uncertain. Germline lookup yields CDR1 SGHRS and CDR2 YFSETQ. The CDR3 spans 14 residues. CDR3 nucleotide sequence: TGTGCCAGCAGCCAGTCGGGCAGGGCCAACGTCCTGACTTTC. Protein sequence: CASSQSGRANVLTF.

In nucleotides, the CDR3 is TGTGCCATCAGTGGAGGAAGGAATCAGCCCCAGCATTTT. Its translation is CAISGGRNQPQHF. The gene calls are TRBV10-3 and TRBJ1-5; D is unclear. Germline V gene sequence: CDR1 ENHRY, CDR2 SYGVKD. Trimming took 4 bases from V and 4 from J, leaving 8 bases between them. The CDR3 contains 13 residues.

This clonotype was counted at least ten times. The junction shows a germline mismatch at one end, possibly a read error. The V gene is TRBV20-1, the J gene TRBJ1-1; TRBD1 is a possible D gene (5 bases). The CDR3 loop spans 13 amino acids. Germline loops: CDR1 DFQATT, CDR2 SNEGSKA (reference sequence). CDR3 protein: CSPSTGGYTEAFF. For the CDR3, the DNA is TGCAGTCCTAGTACCGGGGGATACACTGAAGCTTTCTTT.

By sample share, this clonotype is medium-sized (0.01 to 0.1%). The chain employs TRBV7-2 and TRBJ2-7; 10 nucleotides line up with TRBD2. This CDR3 spans 14 amino acids. Trimming removed 2 bases from V and 2 bases from J; junction bases left unmatched: 0. Germline values: CDR1 SGHTA, CDR2 FQGNSA. CDR3 protein: CASSLTSGTYEQYF. The CDR3 DNA reads TGTGCCAGCAGCTTAACTAGCGGGACCTACGAGCAGTACTTC.

This clonotype has at least ten counts. The gene calls are TRBV5-1 and TRBJ2-7; 9 bases map to TRBD2. V lost 1 base to trimming and J lost 1 base; unmatched junction nucleotides: 6. The CDR3 runs to 16 residues. CDR1 is SGHRS, CDR2 YFSETQ, per germline. CDR3 DNA: TGCGCCAGCAGCTTGAAGGGAGCGGGAGGTTCCTACGAGCAGTACTTC. Encoded protein: CASSLKGAGGSYEQYF. The whole variable domain, filled in from reference TRBV5-1 and TRBJ2-7, reads KAGVTQTPRYLIKTRGQQVTLSCSPISGHRSVSWYQQTPGQGLQFLFEYFSETQRNKGNFPGRFSGRQFSNSRSEMNVSTLELGDSALYLCASSLKGAGGSYEQYFGPGTRLTVT.

The chain uses TRBV19 and TRBJ2-2; possibly TRBD1 for D (5 bases). Trimming left V 5 bases short and J 5 bases short, with 12 bases between. Germline loops: CDR1 LNHDA, CDR2 SQIVND (reference sequence). The CDR3 runs 14 residues. DNA for the CDR3: TGTGCCAGTAGTCTCTCAGCAGGGACCGGGGAGCTGTTTTTT. This translates into CASSLSAGTGELFF. The whole variable domain, remainder taken from reference TRBV19 and TRBJ2-2, is DGGITQSPKYLFRKEGQNVTLSCEQNLNHDAMYWYRQDPGQGLRLIYYSQIVNDFQKGDIAEGYSVSREKKESFPLTVTSAQKNPTAFYLCASSLSAGTGELFFGEGSRLTVL.

The DNA for the CDR3 is TGTGCCAGCAGCTTAGGGGCCCGGGCGGGGGAGCAGTACTTC. Translating it yields CASSLGARAGEQYF. The rearrangement uses TRBV11-2 and TRBJ2-7; a weak D match, TRBD2 (6 bases). Per germline, CDR1 SGHAT and CDR2 FQNNGV. With 1 base removed from V and 7 bases from J, the gap between germline ends came to 14 bases. The CDR3 contains 14 residues.

The chain employs TRBV24-1 and TRBJ1-2, with unresolved D. Germline-derived CDR1 and CDR2 are KGHDR and SFDVKD. Trimming removed 4 bases from V and 6 bases from J, with 11 bases in between. This CDR3 contains 13 residues. This CDR3 reads CATSEAGGNGYTF. In DNA, the CDR3 is TGTGCCACCAGTGAAGCGGGCGGCAATGGCTACACCTTC.

This clonotype occurred a few times. The rearrangement uses TRBV18 and TRBJ1-5, with 8 positions matching TRBD1. Trimming took 6 bases from V and 7 from J; bases not matched to a gene: 5. The germline gives CDR1 KGHSH, CDR2 LQKENI. The CDR3 runs to 13 residues. CDR3 sequence: CASSRTGGQPQHF. The DNA for the CDR3 is TGTGCCAGCTCCCGTACAGGGGGGCAGCCCCAGCATTTT.

This clonotype was seen many times. This chain links TRBV5-6 with TRBJ1-1, with 7 bases fitting TRBD1. The CDR3 spans 11 residues. Looked up from germline, CDR1 is SGHDT and CDR2 is YYEEEE. V lost 4 bases and J lost 8; bases outside the gene matches: 2. CDR3 bases: TGTGCCAGCAGCAGGGACAGCGAAGCTTTCTTT. This translates into CASSRDSEAFF.

This clonotype was found many times. The chain links TRBV19 to TRBJ2-2; unclear D gene. The CDR3 has 11 residues. Germline V lookup: CDR1 LNHDA, CDR2 SQIVND (reference sequence). V was pared by 8 bases and J by 4 bases, with 5 bases between. The DNA of the CDR3 is TGTGCCAGTTCCGGCACCGGGGAGCTGTTTTTT. Its translation: CASSGTGELFF. Together with reference TRBV19 and TRBJ2-2, the CDR3 gives the full variable domain: DGGITQSPKYLFRKEGQNVTLSCEQNLNHDAMYWYRQDPGQGLRLIYYSQIVNDFQKGDIAEGYSVSREKKESFPLTVTSAQKNPTAFYLCASSGTGELFFGEGSRLTVL.

On this clonotype: A much larger clonotype is one base distant, so this may be a read error. Given the absence of the conserved phenylalanine or tryptophan at the CDR3 end, a read error is likely. The J gene is TRBJ2-3, the V gene TRBV29-1; the D gene is possibly TRBD1 (6 bases). Deletions cut 2 bases from V and 8 bases from J, with 14 bases between. CDR1 SQVTM and CDR2 ANQGSEA come from the germline V gene. This CDR3 has 13 residues. CDR3 DNA sequence: TGCAGCGTTGAACCAGGGGCGGCAGGTACGCAGTATTCT. It is translated as CSVEPGAAGTQYS.